This T cell receptor (beta chain) is from a study of cytomegalovirus exposure and HLA in healthy donors. Generated by immunoSEQ multiplex PCR, the TCRdb table keeps only in-frame clones and is missing some. The sample holds 90,000 or so clones, around 85% seen once. Source material: PBMCs. This sequence was found in a man aged 18 to 29 in good health and CMV-seropositive.

CDR3 in amino acids: CASSEKVVGLLREAFF. CDR3 DNA sequence: TGTGCCAGCAGTGAAAAAGTGGTGGGACTGCTTAGAGAAGCTTTCTTT. The rearrangement links TRBV25-1 to TRBJ1-1; a weak D match, TRBD1 (5 bases). The CDR3 consists of 16 residues. Germline V gene lookup returns CDR1 MGHDK and CDR2 SYGVNS. V shed 2 bases and J shed 8 bases, with 21 bases lying between them.